What follows are 8 T cell receptor beta chains derived from one specimen sequenced in a study of response to subunit inactivated influenza vaccine. TCRdb reanalysed the RT-PCR reads using MiXCR and keeps one entry per CDR3 protein. The data contain about 180,000 distinct CDR3 sequences, about 9% of them singletons. The starting material was non-naive T cells sorted from PBMCs, obtained on the day of vaccination. All receptors come from a man aged 45-65 years who received an inactivated influenza vaccine.

The chain joins TRBV7-2 to TRBJ2-7; TRBD1 aligns across 7 bases. Germline CDR1 and CDR2: SGHTA and FQGNSA. Trimming cost V 3 bases and J 4 bases; bases outside gene matches: 9. This CDR3 is built from 15 residues. DNA of the CDR3: TGTGCCAGCAGCTTGGGACAGTCAGTACGATACGAGCAGTACTTC. It yields the protein CASSLGQSVRYEQYF.

About this clonotype: One base away lies a much larger clone, so this may be a sequencing read error. This chain joins TRBV7-9 and TRBJ2-5; no definite D call. The CDR3 has 15 amino acids. CDR1 and CDR2 from the germline V gene are SEHNR and FQNEAQ (reference sequence). Deletions cut 3 bases from V and 5 bases from J, with 16 bases between. CDR3 sequence reads: CASSFQASGHETQYF. CDR3 nucleotide sequence: TGTGCCAGCAGCTTCCAGGCCTCAGGCCATGAGACCCAGTACTTC.

This clonotype turned up a few times. The chain links TRBV10-3 to TRBJ1-2; 9 bases line up with TRBD1. V shed 10 bases, J shed 5 bases, and the junction held 5 bases outside the gene matches. Per germline, CDR1 ENHRY and CDR2 SYGVKD. CDR3 length: 12 amino acids. The DNA for the CDR3 is TGTGCCACTCGGGGACAGGGATATGGCTACACCTTC. It yields the protein CATRGQGYGYTF.

Ten or more counts support this clonotype. The rearrangement joins TRBV20-1 to TRBJ2-5; D might be TRBD2 (6 bases). The CDR3 totals 15 residues. The germline V gene encodes CDR1 DFQATT and CDR2 SNEGSKA (reference sequence). Trimming removed 1 base from V and 3 bases from J, with 15 bases in between. The CDR3 sequence: CSARVFGGYEETQYF. In DNA form, the CDR3 reads TGCAGTGCTAGAGTCTTCGGGGGTTACGAAGAGACCCAGTACTTC.

The chain is built from TRBV30 and TRBJ2-7; TRBD1 might be the D (5 bases). Trimming removed 3 bases from V and 2 bases from J, with 8 bases in between. CDR3 length: 12 amino acids. The V gene's germline CDR1 is GTSNPN and CDR2 SVGIG (reference sequence). CDR3 DNA: TGTGCCTGGAGGGGGCCGACCTACGAGCAGTACTTC. Its translation: CAWRGPTYEQYF.

This clonotype showed up just a few times. The V call is TRBV20-1, the J call TRBJ2-3; D might be TRBD1 (5 bases). This CDR3 comprises 15 residues. Germline V gene data show CDR1 as DFQATT and CDR2 as SNEGSKA (reference sequence). Trimming stripped 0 bases from V and 2 bases from J, with 12 bases between. CDR3 amino acids: CSARDHVGLTDTQYF. For the CDR3, the DNA is TGCAGTGCTAGAGATCATGTGGGGCTCACAGATACGCAGTATTTT.

CDR3: CAIRTGSGFGTEAFF. The CDR3 coding sequence is TGTGCCATCAGAACAGGGTCGGGTTTTGGCACTGAAGCTTTCTTT. The V gene is TRBV10-3, the J gene TRBJ1-1, with a weak D call TRBD1 (6 bases). Trimming removed 6 bases from V and 4 bases from J, with 18 bases in between. The CDR3 spans 15 residues. Germline V gene data show CDR1 as ENHRY and CDR2 as SYGVKD.

Only a few counts were recorded for this clonotype. The chain links TRBV28 to TRBJ1-5, with D uncertain. Germline V CDR1 and CDR2: MDHEN, SYDVKM. This CDR3 has 15 amino acids. The ends were cut back, 7 bases at V and 2 bases at J, with 15 bases in the middle. In DNA form, the CDR3 reads TGTGCCAGCATCACCGTCGATGGGGGCAATCAGCCCCAGCATTTT. Translating it yields CASITVDGGNQPQHF.